Each of the 28 T cell receptor beta chains below was sequenced from the same sample in a study of siplizumab effects on memory and regulatory T cells. Clones were sequenced by immunoSEQ multiplex PCR, and TCRdb holds only the in-frame ones, with some missing. The sample lists 85,000 or so clones; 95% were seen once. The sequencing sample was made of CD8+ T cells sorted from blood. These TCRs come from a human donor in good health.

The V call is TRBV19, the J call TRBJ1-5; D possibly corresponds to TRBD1 (6 bases). V lost 8 bases and J 3 bases, leaving 17 bases between the germline ends. The CDR3 is 15 residues long. Looked up from germline, CDR1 is LNHDA and CDR2 is SQIVND (reference sequence). The CDR3 DNA reads TGTGCCAGTCGAGGGGGGCTAAAGAACAATCAGCCCCAGCATTTT. Translated: CASRGGLKNNQPQHF.

V and J are TRBV11-2 and TRBJ2-2; D possibly corresponds to TRBD2 (6 bases). This CDR3 is 15 amino acids long. CDR1 and CDR2 from the germline V gene are SGHAT and FQNNGV. Trimming removed 4 bases at V and 1 base at J, with 10 bases between. This chain's CDR3 is CASSSWGENTGELFF. The CDR3 nucleotides read TGTGCCAGCAGCTCCTGGGGGGAGAACACCGGGGAGCTGTTTTTT.

This chain joins TRBV4-2 and TRBJ1-2; D is uncertain. The CDR3 consists of 19 residues. CDR1 LGHNA and CDR2 YNFKEQ come from the germline V gene. V gave up 4 bases and J gave up 4 bases, with 28 bases separating them. The CDR3 region has the DNA TGTGCCAGCAGCCCGTCAGCCCAAAGGCTTACTCGACCCACCTATGGCTACACCTTC. Translated, it gives CASSPSAQRLTRPTYGYTF.

This clone has a single count. V usage is TRBV4-1 and J usage is TRBJ2-1; a possible D gene is TRBD2 (5 bases). CDR3 length: 15 residues. Germline CDR1 reads MGHRA; CDR2 reads YSYEKL. V was shortened by 2 bases and J by 3 bases, with 11 bases between the two germline ends. CDR3 residues: CASSQRISGYNEQFF. The CDR3 DNA reads TGCGCCAGCAGCCAAAGAATAAGCGGCTACAATGAGCAGTTCTTC.

The chain joins TRBV27 to TRBJ2-7; no reliable D call. Per germline, CDR1 MNHEY and CDR2 SMNVEV (reference sequence). V dropped 0 bases and J dropped 9 bases, with 12 bases sitting between them. This CDR3 is built from 13 residues. The CDR3 loop reads CASSLSAANWQYF. For the CDR3, the DNA is TGTGCCAGCAGTTTATCGGCGGCTAATTGGCAGTACTTC.

This chain connects TRBV19 to TRBJ1-1; 7 bases align to TRBD1. This CDR3 has 14 amino acids. Germline CDR1 reads LNHDA; CDR2 reads SQIVND (reference sequence). V lost 5 bases to trimming and J lost 0 bases; unmatched junction nucleotides: 3. The CDR3 DNA sequence: TGTGCCAGTAGTCAGGGGGTTCTGAACACTGAAGCTTTCTTT. Protein product: CASSQGVLNTEAFF.

V is TRBV6-5 and J is TRBJ2-6; D unclear. The V end was cut by 0 bases, the J end by 3 bases, with 0 bases between. There are 13 residues in the CDR3. Germline V CDR1 and CDR2: MNHEY, SVGAGI. CDR3 loop: CASSYSGANVLTF. DNA of the CDR3: TGTGCCAGCAGTTACTCTGGGGCCAACGTCCTGACTTTC.

This chain uses TRBV9 with TRBJ2-2; 10 nucleotides align to TRBD1. Germline V lookup: CDR1 SGDLS, CDR2 YYNGEE. This CDR3 comprises 15 residues. V lost 1 base and J lost 8; bases outside the gene matches: 5. The DNA of the CDR3 is TGTGCCAGCAGCGTAAGGGACAGGGGTGGTGGGGAGCTGTTTTTT. This codes for CASSVRDRGGGELFF.

This chain links TRBV6-5 with TRBJ2-3, with 8 bases identical to TRBD1. The trim removed 5 bases at V and 4 bases at J, leaving 8 bases unmatched. The CDR3 extends over 15 amino acids. The germline V gene encodes CDR1 MNHEY and CDR2 SVGAGI. CDR3 region: CASSQTGAGADTQYF. CDR3 sequence (DNA): TGTGCCAGCAGTCAGACAGGGGCCGGGGCAGATACGCAGTATTTT.

This chain connects TRBV5-1 to TRBJ2-7, with D tentatively TRBD2 (5 bases). The CDR3 loop spans 13 amino acids. The V gene's germline CDR1 is SGHRS and CDR2 YFSETQ. Deletions cut 4 bases from V and 2 bases from J, with 10 bases between. DNA of the CDR3: TGCGCCAGCAGCCGGACTGATACCTACGAGCAGTACTTC. Translated: CASSRTDTYEQYF.

The V and J genes are TRBV7-9 and TRBJ2-7; possibly TRBD2 for D (5 bases). The length of the CDR3 is 13 residues. The V gene lost 2 bases and the J gene lost 7 bases, with 12 bases spanning the gap. Germline V lookup: CDR1 SEHNR, CDR2 FQNEAQ (reference sequence). CDR3: CASSLSAAREQYF. CDR3 DNA sequence: TGTGCCAGCAGCTTATCAGCGGCGAGAGAGCAGTACTTC.

The genes are TRBV2 and TRBJ2-5; the D gene is possibly TRBD2 (6 bases). The CDR3 extends over 17 amino acids. The V and J ends lost 0 bases and 4 bases respectively, with 18 bases between them. CDR1 and CDR2 (germline): SNHLY, FYNNEI. CDR3 region: CASSEALGTPLGETQYF. The CDR3 DNA sequence: TGTGCCAGCAGTGAAGCGCTTGGGACTCCCTTGGGAGAGACCCAGTACTTC.

The rearrangement joins TRBV19 to TRBJ2-7; unclear D gene. The CDR3 extends over 14 amino acids. Between the trimmed V and J ends, which lost 0 bases and 4 bases, there was a span of 10 bases. Germline CDR1 is LNHDA and CDR2 is SQIVND (reference sequence). Here the CDR3 DNA reads TGTGCCAGTAGTATAGATCCGAATAGGTACGAGCAGTACTTC. It yields the protein CASSIDPNRYEQYF.

This clone showed up just a few times. This rearrangement joins TRBV7-2 to TRBJ2-1; 12 bases map to TRBD2. The CDR3 contains 17 residues. Germline CDR1 reads SGHTA; CDR2 reads FQGNSA. Trimming took 5 bases from V and 10 from J; bases not matched to a gene: 15. The CDR3 nucleotides read TGTGCCAGCAGCATAACCTCACGACTAGCGGGAGTAGGCGAGCAGTTCTTC. Translated: CASSITSRLAGVGEQFF.

This clone was observed a single time. As DNA, the CDR3 is TGTGCCAGCAGCTTCGGGACTAGCGGGAATCTCGATAACTACAATGAGCAGTTCTTC. Translation: CASSFGTSGNLDNYNEQFF. The chain links TRBV7-9 to TRBJ2-1; TRBD2 agrees at 13 bases. CDR3 length: 19 amino acids. Trimming at V came to 3 bases and at J to 3 bases, leaving 11 bases not matched to a gene. Looked up from germline, CDR1 is SEHNR and CDR2 is FQNEAQ (reference sequence).

This chain uses TRBV7-2 with TRBJ2-7, with a tentative D call TRBD1 (6 bases). The length of the CDR3 is 14 residues. V was cut by 5 bases and J by 0 bases, with 11 bases left in between. CDR1 SGHTA and CDR2 FQGNSA come from the germline V gene. The CDR3: CASSHWTASYEQYF. CDR3 in DNA: TGTGCCAGCAGCCATTGGACAGCCTCCTACGAGCAGTACTTC.

The chain links TRBV13 to TRBJ2-1; 11 nucleotides agree with TRBD2. This CDR3 is built from 14 residues. The junction had 4 bases not matched to a gene; V was cut back by 7 bases and J by 5 bases. Germline CDR1 is PRHDT and CDR2 is FYEKMQ (reference sequence). The CDR3 region has the DNA TGTGCCAGCAACCTAGCGGGAGGAAACAATGAGCAGTTCTTC. Protein sequence: CASNLAGGNNEQFF.

The chain carries TRBV29-1 and TRBJ2-7, with 9 bases lining up with TRBD1. The CDR3 runs to 16 residues. V trimming: 0 bases; J trimming: 1 base; junction bases outside the gene matches: 7. CDR1 SQVTM and CDR2 ANQGSEA come from the germline V gene. The CDR3 region is CSVEEIGTGKSYEQYF. Written as DNA, the CDR3 is TGCAGCGTTGAAGAAATTGGGACAGGGAAATCCTACGAGCAGTACTTC.

V usage is TRBV15 and J usage is TRBJ2-1; D uncertain. Germline V gene lookup returns CDR1 LNHNV and CDR2 YYDKDF (reference sequence). This CDR3 has 13 amino acids. Trimming removed 1 base from V and 4 bases from J, with 5 bases in between. The CDR3 spells CATSRVRYNEQFF. As DNA, the CDR3 is TGTGCCACCAGCAGAGTCAGATACAATGAGCAGTTCTTC.

The chain links TRBV5-4 to TRBJ2-1, with D possibly being TRBD1 (7 bases). The germline V gene encodes CDR1 SGHNT and CDR2 YYREEE (reference sequence). Deletions cut 1 base from V and 6 bases from J, with 14 bases between. The CDR3 totals 15 residues. The CDR3: CASSLSRGALNEQFF. The CDR3 nucleotides are TGTGCCAGCAGCTTGTCCAGGGGGGCCCTCAATGAGCAGTTCTTC. Looking up the rest from reference TRBV5-4 and TRBJ2-1 gives the full variable domain: ETGVTQSPTHLIKTRGQQVTLRCSSQSGHNTVSWYQQALGQGPQFIFQYYREEENGRGNFPPRFSGLQFPNYSSELNVNALELDDSALYLCASSLSRGALNEQFFGPGTRLTVL.

The chain joins TRBV4-2 to TRBJ1-2; tentatively, D is TRBD1 (6 bases). Germline CDR1 LGHNA, CDR2 YNFKEQ. V lost 0 bases to trimming and J lost 4 bases, with 12 bases between them. The CDR3 loop spans 15 amino acids. The CDR3 sequence: CASSQDLGQIYGYTF. CDR3 DNA: TGTGCCAGCAGCCAAGATTTAGGACAGATCTATGGCTACACCTTC.

This rearrangement joins TRBV5-8 to TRBJ2-3; D unresolved. The ends were cut back, 0 bases at V and 2 bases at J, with 7 bases in the middle. Germline CDR1 and CDR2: SGHTS and YDEGEE. The CDR3 spans 14 residues. The CDR3 nucleotides read TGTGCCAGCAGCTTGGCCAGGTACACAGATACGCAGTATTTT. Amino acid sequence: CASSLARYTDTQYF.

V is TRBV5-1 and J is TRBJ2-5; D is unclear. This CDR3 is built from 13 residues. The germline gives CDR1 SGHRS, CDR2 YFSETQ. V lost 4 bases and J lost 5, with 12 bases in between. The DNA for the CDR3 is TGCGCCAGCAGCGAAGCCCTCAGCGAGACCCAGTACTTC. Encoded protein: CASSEALSETQYF.

The chain is built from TRBV7-6 and TRBJ2-7, with 10 nucleotides matching TRBD1. There are 13 residues in the CDR3. Germline CDR1 SGHVS, CDR2 FNYEAQ. Trimming took 8 bases from V and 7 from J; bases not matched to a gene: 8. CDR3 in amino acids: CASGRQGAEEQYF. DNA of the CDR3: TGTGCCAGCGGAAGACAGGGGGCGGAAGAGCAGTACTTC.

The V and J genes are TRBV28 and TRBJ2-3; the D is unclear. The CDR3 length is 10 residues. V was shortened by 7 bases and J by 7 bases, with 6 bases between the two germline ends. From germline, CDR1 is MDHEN and CDR2 SYDVKM. CDR3 DNA: TGTGCCAGCAAACGAAATACGCAGTATTTT. Protein sequence: CASKRNTQYF.

The chain combines TRBV19 with TRBJ2-7, with TRBD2 matching 10 bases. This CDR3 is built from 11 residues. V shed 6 bases and J 13 bases; nucleotides not matched to a gene: 6. The germline V gene has CDR1 LNHDA and CDR2 SQIVND (reference sequence). The chain's CDR3 is CASRAGGLEYF. The CDR3 nucleotides read TGTGCCAGTAGAGCGGGAGGGTTGGAATACTTC.

The rearrangement links TRBV14 to TRBJ1-5; D perhaps matches TRBD1 (5 bases). CDR3 length equals 17 residues. The ends were cut back, 1 base at V and 1 base at J, with 14 bases in the middle. The germline V gene encodes CDR1 SGHDN and CDR2 FVKESK. The CDR3 spells CASSQGGGAWSNQPQHF. Written as DNA, the CDR3 is TGTGCCAGCAGCCAAGGAGGCGGGGCTTGGAGCAATCAGCCCCAGCATTTT. The full variable domain, with the rest looked up from reference TRBV14 and TRBJ1-5, is EAGVTQFPSHSVIEKGQTVTLRCDPISGHDNLYWYRRVMGKEIKFLLHFVKESKQDESGMPNNRFLAERTGGTYSTLKVQPAELEDSGVYFCASSQGGGAWSNQPQHFGDGTRLSIL.

The J gene is TRBJ2-7, the V gene TRBV21-1; the table's D call of TRBD1 was not tested on the DNA. TRBV21-1 is labeled a pseudogene. There are 15 residues in the CDR3. In DNA form, the CDR3 reads TGTGCCAGCAGCATTCGGACAGGGGTCTCCTACGAGCAGTACTTC. The encoded protein is CASSIRTGVSYEQYF.